Described below is a single TCR beta chain sequence and its context. Its antigen is not known. The data were obtained in a study of identical twins. Via MiXCR, TCRdb re-called the 5' RACE reads, giving one row per CDR3 protein. The table shows 420,000 or so distinct CDR3 sequences, with around 20% occurring only once. Study conclusions and caveats: Modelling approaches yielded underestimates of out-of-frame TCR alpha sharing between monozygotic twins. The more abundant beta clonotypes in cord blood had fewer insertions, and memory repertoires did not show this.

CDR1 and CDR2 from the germline V gene are DFQATT and SNEGSKA (reference sequence). The CDR3 contains 12 residues. V dropped 8 bases and J dropped 2 bases, with 11 bases sitting between them. The V and J genes are TRBV20-1 and TRBJ2-3; D is ambiguous. This sequence was found in a man aged 50 or older in good health. Sequences were obtained from naive T cells sorted from blood. The CDR3 region is CSKNLHTDTQYF. The CDR3 nucleotides are TGCAGTAAAAATTTACACACAGATACGCAGTATTTT.